This TCR beta chain originates from a study of blood T cells in healthy people across ages. Study-wide context: Using template switching, researchers captured about one barcoded beta molecule for each two T cells.

Trimming took 0 bases from V and 3 from J; bases not matched to a gene: 9. The CDR3 runs 16 residues. Germline V gene data show CDR1 as DFQATT and CDR2 as SNEGSKA (reference sequence). Sample-barcoded 5' priming and a J-beta primer mix drove a second PCR of roughly 6 to 12 cycles. Using its own MiXCR run on the 5' RACE reads, TCRdb lists one record per CDR3 protein. The sample holds about 780,000 distinct CDR3 sequences, 60% to 80% seen once. The sample comprised blood. The chain couples TRBV20-1 to TRBJ2-7; 9 bases align to TRBD1. The sequence derives from a man aged 25-45 years in good health. CDR3 bases: TGCAGTGCTAGAGACCCACCTCCGGGACAGGGCTACGAGCAGTACTTC. Protein product: CSARDPPPGQGYEQYF.